This TCR beta chain emerged from a study of blood T cell repertoires in COVID-19 (TCRdb year 2020). Study-level background: Collaborator samples came from the United States, Italy and Spain and covered acute and convalescent phases of COVID-19. The material from the prospective study consisted of cDNA or gDNA derived from T cells, B-cell-depleted T cells, or PBMCs. Subjects who had been exposed to COVID-19, were actively infected with it, or had recovered from it provided the deeply sampled blood TCRbeta repertoires that made up the dataset. The repertoires were released in a freely available public database intended as a resource for research on the immune response to SARS-CoV-2. Samples were obtained from the ongoing ImmuneRACE study (first 160 participants) and from over a thousand subjects provided by 6 global collaborators. Nearly every sample came with metadata listing a de-identified subject ID, COVID-19 status, age in years and sex. Where available, HLA class I and class II types were obtained from metadata supplied by the sample provider rather than from assay-based typing.

The immunoSEQ Assay, a bias-controlled multiplex PCR, was used to amplify TCRbeta CDR3 regions from genomic DNA. On the authors' methods: The number of nucleated cells in each sample was estimated from the amplification of reference gene primers within the assay. To quantify the absolute abundance of each unique TCRbeta CDR3 rearrangement, sequence reads were collapsed and filtered. For each sample, productive Simpson clonality was calculated as the square root of Simpson's diversity index over productive rearrangements. TCRdb retrieved this table from immuneACCESS and kept in-frame rearrangements only. Not all clones are present; in checked studies, unresolved V genes account for under half, and no reason is known for the remainder. For V, J and clone size, that table is used; D and trimming come from the DNA. Counted in this sample were 70,000 to 80,000 clones; about nine tenths of them appeared once. Together, the top ten hold about an eighth of the sample.

Findings and caveats that apply to the study as a whole: Clinical and demographic metadata were provided uncurated, with the amount varying by source and participant.

As for this clone: No cognate antigen has been identified for it. Base quality data are lacking; no much larger clone is found one base away.

Each collaborating institution followed its own protocols to collect whole blood in K2EDTA tubes. For TCRbeta analysis, collaborators shipped samples as frozen whole blood, isolated PBMCs, or DNA extracted from either of those sample types. This sequence originates from a woman aged 55-70 years with acute or convalescent COVID-19. Sequencing was carried out using peripheral blood.

The CDR3 in this case is CAWSGQVIGETQYF. The nucleotide sequence reads TGTGCCTGGAGTGGACAGGTCATCGGAGAGACCCAGTACTTC. The V gene is TRBV30 and the J gene is TRBJ2-5, with TRBD1 as a weak D call on 6 bases. The CDR3 goes from the cysteine to the phenylalanine over 14 residues. Only the CDR3 DNA stays, 42 bases, in frame from base 1. Per the germline V gene (reference sequence), GTSNPN is the CDR1 and SVGIG is the CDR2. Between the V and J ends, shortened by 1 base and 4 bases respectively, the junction contains 13 bases.